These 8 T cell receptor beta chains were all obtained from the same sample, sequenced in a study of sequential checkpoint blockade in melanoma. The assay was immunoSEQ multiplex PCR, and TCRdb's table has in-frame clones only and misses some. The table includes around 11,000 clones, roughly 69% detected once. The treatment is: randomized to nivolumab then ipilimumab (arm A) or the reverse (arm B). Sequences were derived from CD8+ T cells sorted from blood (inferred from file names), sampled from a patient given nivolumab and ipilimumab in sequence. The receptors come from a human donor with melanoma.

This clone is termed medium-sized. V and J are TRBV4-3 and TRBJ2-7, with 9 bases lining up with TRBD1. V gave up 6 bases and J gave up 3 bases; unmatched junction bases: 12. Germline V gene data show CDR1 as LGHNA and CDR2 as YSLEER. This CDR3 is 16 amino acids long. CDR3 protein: CASSLRRRQGVYEQYF. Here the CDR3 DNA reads TGCGCCAGCAGTCTAAGACGGAGACAGGGGGTCTACGAGCAGTACTTC.

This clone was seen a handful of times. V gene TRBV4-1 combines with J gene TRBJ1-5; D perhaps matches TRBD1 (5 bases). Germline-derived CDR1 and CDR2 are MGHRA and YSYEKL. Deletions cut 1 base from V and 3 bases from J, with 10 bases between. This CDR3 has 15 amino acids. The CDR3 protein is CASSQAGGYNQPQHF. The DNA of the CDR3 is TGCGCCAGCAGCCAAGCCGGGGGTTACAATCAGCCCCAGCATTTT.

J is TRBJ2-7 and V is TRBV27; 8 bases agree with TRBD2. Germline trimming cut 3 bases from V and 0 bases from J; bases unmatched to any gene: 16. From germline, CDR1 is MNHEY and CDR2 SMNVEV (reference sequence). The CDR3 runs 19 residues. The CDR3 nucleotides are TGTGCCAGCAGTTTCGGGGGGGCAGGCAAAACGACAAGCTCCTACGAGCAGTACTTC. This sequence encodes CASSFGGAGKTTSSYEQYF.

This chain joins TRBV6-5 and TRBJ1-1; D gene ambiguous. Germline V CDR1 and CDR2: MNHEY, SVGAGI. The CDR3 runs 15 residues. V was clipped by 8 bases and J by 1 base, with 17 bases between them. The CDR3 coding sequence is TGTGCCAGCCACTATTGGGGAGGGTCGAACACTGAAGCTTTCTTT. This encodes CASHYWGGSNTEAFF.

The CDR3 sequence is CASTLGGAGANVLTF. The CDR3 nucleotides are TGTGCCAGCACTCTAGGGGGGGCCGGGGCCAACGTCCTGACTTTC. The chain couples TRBV27 to TRBJ2-6; D possibly corresponds to TRBD2 (7 bases). With 7 bases removed from V and 4 bases from J, the gap between germline ends came to 14 bases. The CDR3 is 15 amino acids. CDR1 is MNHEY, CDR2 SMNVEV, per germline (reference sequence). The variable domain in full, with the rest retrieved from reference TRBV27 and TRBJ2-6, is EAQVTQNPRYLITVTGKKLTVTCSQNMNHEYMSWYRQDPGLGLRQIYYSMNVEVTDKGDVPEGYKVSRKEKRNFPLILESPSPNQTSLYFCASTLGGAGANVLTFGAGSRLTVL.

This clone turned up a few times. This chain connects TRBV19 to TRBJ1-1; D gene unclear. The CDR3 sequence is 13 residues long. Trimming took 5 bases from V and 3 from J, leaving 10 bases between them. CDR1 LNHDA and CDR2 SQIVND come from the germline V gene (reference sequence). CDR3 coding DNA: TGTGCCAGTAGTGACTTCACGGACACTGAAGCTTTCTTT. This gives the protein CASSDFTDTEAFF.

The CDR3 spells CASSQSIYSLTGELFF. CDR3 sequence (DNA): TGCGCCAGCAGTCAATCGATTTACAGTTTAACCGGGGAGCTGTTTTTT. The chain links TRBV23-1 to TRBJ2-2; D remains ambiguous. TRBV23-1 is treated as an ORF (open reading frame) with a function not yet certain. The CDR3 loop spans 16 amino acids. Trimming stripped 0 bases from V and 5 bases from J, with 13 bases between.

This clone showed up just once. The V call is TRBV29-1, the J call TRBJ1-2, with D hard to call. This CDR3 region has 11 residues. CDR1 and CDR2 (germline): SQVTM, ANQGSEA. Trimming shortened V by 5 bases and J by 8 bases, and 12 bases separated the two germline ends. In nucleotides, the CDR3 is TGCAGCGTTCGGGGAGGAAGAGGCTACACCTTC. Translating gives CSVRGGRGYTF.